This entry concerns a single T cell receptor beta chain. The source of the sample is a study of chemoradiotherapy in HPV16-positive cancers. Here immunoSEQ multiplex PCR was the method, and the copy in TCRdb shows in-frame clones only, minus some. The sample consists of 19,000 or so clones, approximately 91% of them appearing once. Germline CDR1 is SGHNT and CDR2 is YYREEE (reference sequence). V was pared by 0 bases and J by 15 bases, with 13 bases between. The CDR3 is made up of 12 amino acids. Sequencing used blood, obtained from a patient who underwent chemoradiotherapy. The sequence derives from a human donor with HPV-associated anogenital cancer. The gene calls are TRBV5-4 and TRBJ2-1; D unresolved. CDR3 DNA sequence: TGTGCCAGCAGCTTGGATTCGAACGGGCTGTTCTTC. It codes for CASSLDSNGLFF.